Presented here are 32 T cell receptor beta chains from one specimen sequenced in a study of blood T cell repertoires in COVID-19. Data came from immunoSEQ multiplex PCR; TCRdb stores just in-frame clones and leaves some out. The sample consists of about 280,000 clones, about four fifths of them appearing once. The sample comprised PBMCs or T cells enriched from blood (not recorded which). These receptors originate from a man aged 40-49 years who had been exposed to COVID-19.

The chain has TRBV6-5 and TRBJ1-4, with 7 bases lining up with TRBD1. The CDR3 is made up of 15 amino acids. The J segment lost 3 bases and the V segment lost 6 bases, leaving 7 bases of the junction unmatched. Germline V gene data show CDR1 as MNHEY and CDR2 as SVGAGI. The CDR3 coding sequence is TGTGCCAGCAGGCAAACAGGGGCGGCTAATGAAAAACTGTTTTTT. This gives the protein CASRQTGAANEKLFF.

The rearrangement joins TRBV10-3 to TRBJ2-2; TRBD1 matches 8 bases. Germline V lookup: CDR1 ENHRY, CDR2 SYGVKD. This CDR3 is 19 amino acids long. V lost 0 bases and J lost 1; bases outside the gene matches: 10. Here the CDR3 DNA reads TGTGCCATCAGTGAGTCGGACAGGGATTTTGACGAGAACACCGGGGAGCTGTTTTTT. It yields the protein CAISESDRDFDENTGELFF.

The genes are TRBV5-6 and TRBJ1-1; D not certain. Germline lookup yields CDR1 SGHDT and CDR2 YYEEEE. V dropped 6 bases and J dropped 4 bases, with 22 bases sitting between them. This CDR3 comprises 16 residues. In DNA, the CDR3 is TGTGCCAGCACCCAACTAGGGCAAAGCTCCTCCACTGAAGCTTTCTTT. Translating it yields CASTQLGQSSSTEAFF.

J is TRBJ2-7 and V is TRBV30, with TRBD2 identical over 13 bases. The V and J ends lost 5 bases and 7 bases, in that order; junction bases with no gene match: 5. The CDR3 sequence is 13 residues long. Per the germline V gene, CDR1 is GTSNPN and CDR2 is SVGIG (reference sequence). The CDR3 sequence: CAWAILAGGEQYF. DNA for the CDR3: TGTGCCTGGGCCATACTAGCGGGAGGGGAGCAGTACTTC.

The CDR3 sequence: CASSFTGATNEKLFF. The CDR3 DNA reads as TGTGCCAGCAGCTTCACAGGCGCAACTAATGAAAAACTGTTTTTT. The chain couples TRBV5-4 to TRBJ1-4; possible D gene TRBD1, 5 bases. The CDR3 is 15 residues long. CDR1 is SGHNT, CDR2 YYREEE, per germline (reference sequence). The ends were cut back, 2 bases at V and 0 bases at J, with 8 bases in the middle.

The V gene is TRBV6-6, the J gene TRBJ1-5; 9 nucleotides match TRBD1. This CDR3 is built from 14 residues. J was trimmed by 6 bases and V by 10 bases; bases with no gene match: 10. CDR1 is MNHNY and CDR2 is SVGAGI in the germline V gene (reference sequence). CDR3 region: CATAVTGGPQPQHF. CDR3 bases: TGTGCCACCGCGGTTACAGGGGGCCCTCAGCCCCAGCATTTT.

The rearrangement links TRBV25-1 to TRBJ2-1, with 7 nucleotides matching TRBD1. CDR3 length: 15 residues. Germline V gene lookup returns CDR1 MGHDK and CDR2 SYGVNS. After removal of 6 bases from V and 2 bases from J, the junction contained 7 bases not matched to a gene. The CDR3 DNA is TGTGCCAGCAGGGCCACTCAGGGGGCCTACAATGAGCAGTTCTTC. Its translation: CASRATQGAYNEQFF.

V and J are TRBV13 and TRBJ2-3, with 7 bases lining up with TRBD2. Losses at the gene ends were 1 base for V and 6 bases for J; bases not matched to a gene: 10. The CDR3 contains 16 residues. Germline-derived CDR1 and CDR2 are PRHDT and FYEKMQ (reference sequence). CDR3 coding DNA: TGTGCCAGCAGCTTAGCCGGGACTACGGCTCAGGATACGCAGTATTTT. Its translation is CASSLAGTTAQDTQYF.

The rearrangement uses TRBV28 and TRBJ1-5, with 8 bases lining up with TRBD1. Germline V gene sequence: CDR1 MDHEN, CDR2 SYDVKM. The CDR3 runs 16 residues. After removal of 10 bases from V and 6 bases from J, the junction contained 17 bases not matched to a gene. CDR3 protein: CATLAAGQGAFQPQHF. The CDR3 DNA reads TGTGCCACTTTGGCGGCTGGGCAGGGGGCTTTTCAGCCCCAGCATTTT.

The chain links TRBV12-5 to TRBJ1-6; no clear D gene. The germline CDR1 and CDR2 sequences are LGHNT and FRNRAP. CDR3 length: 16 amino acids. Trimming shortened V by 6 bases and J by 0 bases, and 12 bases separated the two germline ends. CDR3 DNA sequence: TGTGCTAGTGGGGTGTTCACAAACTCCTATAATTCACCCCTCCACTTT. It yields the protein CASGVFTNSYNSPLHF.

This clone was observed a handful of times. The rearrangement uses TRBV25-1 and TRBJ1-3, with unresolved D. CDR3 length: 12 residues. The germline V and J ends were trimmed by 6 bases and 4 bases, with 7 bases remaining between them. The germline CDR1 and CDR2 sequences are MGHDK and SYGVNS. CDR3 loop: CASRTPGNTIYF. CDR3 nucleotides: TGTGCCAGCAGAACTCCGGGAAACACCATATATTTT.

This clone was detected only once. Other nucleotide sequences in the sample specify the same CDR3. V gene TRBV20-1 combines with J gene TRBJ1-1; unclear D gene. V shed 3 bases and J shed 7 bases, with 6 bases lying between them. Germline CDR1 is DFQATT and CDR2 is SNEGSKA (reference sequence). This CDR3 is 10 amino acids long. For the CDR3, the DNA is TGCAGTGCTAGGCGGGATGAAGCTTTCTTT. Its protein product is CSARRDEAFF.

This clone was seen a few times. The chain has TRBV11-3 and TRBJ1-6, with 10 bases lining up with TRBD1. V was clipped by 8 bases and J by 1 base; unmatched bases: 5. The length of the CDR3 is 16 residues. Germline V CDR1 and CDR2: SGHNT, YENEEA. The CDR3 region is CASRDRGLSYNSPLHF. The CDR3 nucleotides are TGTGCCAGCCGGGACAGGGGTTTGTCCTATAATTCACCCCTCCACTTT.

This chain connects TRBV5-4 to TRBJ1-1; 9 bases map to TRBD1. The trim removed 5 bases at V and 11 bases at J, leaving 10 bases unmatched. This CDR3 has 13 amino acids. Germline CDR1 SGHNT, CDR2 YYREEE (reference sequence). CDR3 nucleotides: TGTGCCAGCAGATTACAGGGGGCCCGGACCGCTTTCTTT. It translates to CASRLQGARTAFF. Variable domain in full (rest from reference TRBV5-4 and TRBJ1-1): ETGVTQSPTHLIKTRGQQVTLRCSSQSGHNTVSWYQQALGQGPQFIFQYYREEENGRGNFPPRFSGLQFPNYSSELNVNALELDDSALYLCASRLQGARTAFFGQGTRLTVV.

This chain's CDR3 is CASSVTSGRPGTDTQYF. DNA of the CDR3: TGTGCCAGCAGTGTTACTAGCGGACGGCCCGGCACAGATACGCAGTATTTT. The genes are TRBV9 and TRBJ2-3; 8 bases line up with TRBD2. Per germline, CDR1 SGDLS and CDR2 YYNGEE. Trimming at V came to 5 bases and at J to 1 base, leaving 12 bases not matched to a gene. The CDR3 runs 17 residues. Full variable domain (outside the CDR3, taken from reference TRBV9 and TRBJ2-3): DSGVTQTPKHLITATGQRVTLRCSPRSGDLSVYWYQQSLDQGLQFLIQYYNGEERAKGNILERFSAQQFPDLHSELNLSSLELGDSALYFCASSVTSGRPGTDTQYFGPGTRLTVL.

The genes are TRBV29-1 and TRBJ1-2, with 7 bases identical to TRBD1. V lost 7 bases to trimming and J lost 8 bases; unmatched junction nucleotides: 13. CDR3 length: 13 residues. Germline CDR1 reads SQVTM; CDR2 reads ANQGSEA. Written as DNA, the CDR3 is TGCAGCGCCGGTCAGGGGGTATCCTCCGGCTACACCTTC. It yields the protein CSAGQGVSSGYTF.

The chain combines TRBV5-1 with TRBJ1-5; the match to TRBD1 covers 7 bases. The CDR3 extends over 15 amino acids. V lost 3 bases and J lost 5; bases outside the gene matches: 8. Germline V CDR1 and CDR2: SGHRS, YFSETQ. Written as DNA, the CDR3 is TGCGCCAGCAGCTGGGGTGGGACAGAGGATCAGCCCCAGCATTTT. It codes for CASSWGGTEDQPQHF.

J is TRBJ2-1 and V is TRBV9, with D possibly matching TRBD1 (6 bases). The CDR3 length is 16 residues. The V and J ends lost 0 bases and 6 bases respectively, with 16 bases between them. Per germline, CDR1 SGDLS and CDR2 YYNGEE. CDR3 nucleotide sequence: TGTGCCAGCAGCGTAGGGTGGACAGACCGGGGCAATGAGCAGTTCTTC. It specifies CASSVGWTDRGNEQFF.

The sample holds a few counts of this clone. The J gene is TRBJ1-4, the V gene TRBV19; D is possibly TRBD1 (5 bases). The CDR3 runs to 15 residues. V was shortened by 8 bases and J by 6 bases, with 19 bases between the two germline ends. Germline lookup yields CDR1 LNHDA and CDR2 SQIVND (reference sequence). CDR3 sequence: CASRSSTGPHEKLFF. CDR3 in DNA: TGTGCCAGTCGAAGCTCTACAGGTCCACATGAAAAACTGTTTTTT.

The V call is TRBV27, the J call TRBJ1-1, with D perhaps matching TRBD1 (6 bases). V lost 7 bases and J lost 1, with 10 bases in between. This CDR3 contains 13 residues. Germline V gives CDR1 MNHEY, CDR2 SMNVEV (reference sequence). For the CDR3, the DNA is TGTGCCAGCAAGAAAGGGGGGAACACTGAAGCTTTCTTT. It yields the protein CASKKGGNTEAFF.

Concerning this clone: At one end, the junction sequence differs from germline, possibly due to a read error. The chain uses TRBV5-1 and TRBJ2-6; TRBD1 agrees at 12 bases. CDR3 size: 14 residues. CDR1 is SGHRS and CDR2 is YFSETQ in the germline V gene. The CDR3, as DNA: TGCGCCAGCAGGCAGGGACAGGGGGCGGAGTCCCCCGCTTTC. Translated: CASRQGQGAESPAF.

This clone has a count of ten or more. The chain has TRBV5-1 and TRBJ2-7, with TRBD1 matching over 10 bases. From germline, CDR1 is SGHRS and CDR2 YFSETQ. The CDR3 consists of 15 residues. The ends lost 2 bases at V and 3 bases at J; junction bases unmatched: 5. The CDR3 DNA is TGCGCCAGCAGCTTACCCGGGACAGGGGACTACGAGCAGTACTTC. Its protein is CASSLPGTGDYEQYF.

The chain recombines TRBV30 with TRBJ1-4; 8 nucleotides align to TRBD1. V lost 3 bases to trimming and J lost 1 base; unmatched junction nucleotides: 13. This CDR3 comprises 18 residues. The germline V gene has CDR1 GTSNPN and CDR2 SVGIG (reference sequence). CDR3 DNA sequence: TGTGCCTGGAGCCCCGCCAATGGACAGGGAGGAACTAATGAAAAACTGTTTTTT. This translates into CAWSPANGQGGTNEKLFF.

The rearrangement links TRBV7-9 to TRBJ2-7, with 7 bases fitting TRBD1. The CDR3 consists of 14 residues. V trimming: 5 bases; J trimming: 5 bases; junction bases outside the gene matches: 9. Germline V gene data show CDR1 as SEHNR and CDR2 as FQNEAQ (reference sequence). The CDR3 spells CASSRGTVTHEQYF. CDR3 bases: TGTGCCAGCAGCCGAGGGACAGTTACGCACGAGCAGTACTTC. Looking up the rest from reference TRBV7-9 and TRBJ2-7 gives the full variable domain: DTGVSQNPRHKITKRGQNVTFRCDPISEHNRLYWYRQTLGQGPEFLTYFQNEAQLEKSRLLSDRFSAERPKGSFSTLEIQRTEQGDSAMYLCASSRGTVTHEQYFGPGTRLTVT.

The gene calls are TRBV29-1 and TRBJ2-7, with 9 bases fitting TRBD2. Germline CDR1 and CDR2: SQVTM and ANQGSEA. V lost 5 bases, J lost 6 bases, and 11 bases stayed unmatched. The CDR3 spans 14 residues. The CDR3 region is CSVTVAGGPVEQYF. As DNA, the CDR3 is TGCAGCGTTACGGTGGCGGGAGGGCCGGTCGAGCAGTACTTC.

The CDR3 loop reads CASSSDYGYTF. DNA of the CDR3: TGTGCCAGCAGTTCCGACTATGGCTACACCTTC. This chain links TRBV12-3 or TRBV12-4 with TRBJ1-2; D is uncertain. The CDR3 totals 11 residues. V lost 4 bases and J 3 bases, leaving 3 bases between the germline ends.

The rearrangement uses TRBV9 and TRBJ1-1; D not resolved. V was cut by 0 bases and J by 3 bases, with 9 bases left in between. This CDR3 contains 14 residues. Germline V gene sequence: CDR1 SGDLS, CDR2 YYNGEE. In nucleotides, the CDR3 is TGTGCCAGCAGCGTAGGACCAGGTGACACTGAAGCTTTCTTT. Amino acids: CASSVGPGDTEAFF.

In this sample, this clone turned up once. One end of the junction varies from germline; a read error may be responsible. The chain uses TRBV6-4 and TRBJ2-1; 7 nucleotides line up with TRBD1. The CDR3 is made up of 14 amino acids. Germline V lookup: CDR1 MRHNA, CDR2 SNTAGT. CDR3 residues: CATSQAQGSYEQFF. The CDR3 region has the DNA TGTGCCACCAGTCAAGCACAGGGGTCCTATGAGCAGTTCTTC.

This clone occurred once. The chain recombines TRBV10-1 with TRBJ2-2, with D tentatively TRBD2 (6 bases). The CDR3 loop spans 12 amino acids. Germline lookup yields CDR1 WNHNN and CDR2 SYGVQD (reference sequence). V gave up 6 bases and J gave up 5 bases, with 7 bases separating them. This CDR3 reads CASRGLTGELFF. CDR3 DNA: TGCGCCAGCAGGGGACTTACCGGGGAGCTGTTTTTT.

The chain combines TRBV19 with TRBJ2-5; 7 nucleotides match TRBD2. Germline V gives CDR1 LNHDA, CDR2 SQIVND (reference sequence). CDR3 length: 14 amino acids. V trimming: 8 bases; J trimming: 2 bases; junction bases outside the gene matches: 8. CDR3 region: CASRAAGGQETQYF. The CDR3 DNA reads as TGTGCCAGTCGGGCCGCCGGGGGGCAAGAGACCCAGTACTTC.

The J gene is TRBJ2-7, the V gene TRBV5-5; D perhaps matches TRBD2 (6 bases). Germline V lookup: CDR1 SGHKS, CDR2 YYEKEE (reference sequence). V lost 4 bases, J lost 4 bases, and 18 bases lay in between. CDR3 length: 15 residues. In nucleotides, the CDR3 is TGTGCCAGCAGCCGAGGAGGGGATTCCCAGTACGAGCAGTACTTC. Its translation: CASSRGGDSQYEQYF. Using reference TRBV5-5 and TRBJ2-7 for the parts outside the CDR3, the full variable domain is DAGVTQSPTHLIKTRGQQVTLRCSPISGHKSVSWYQQVLGQGPQFIFQYYEKEERGRGNFPDRFSARQFPNYSSELNVNALLLGDSALYLCASSRGGDSQYEQYFGPGTRLTVT.

The genes are TRBV7-9 and TRBJ2-2; D gene uncertain. There are 16 residues in the CDR3. Per germline, CDR1 SEHNR and CDR2 FQNEAQ (reference sequence). Trimming shortened V by 6 bases and J by 0 bases, and 14 bases separated the two germline ends. The CDR3 loop reads CASSWARNANTGELFF. The CDR3 nucleotides are TGTGCCAGCAGTTGGGCACGAAACGCGAACACCGGGGAGCTGTTTTTT.